Below are 9 T cell receptor beta chains sequenced from a single sample in a study of blood T cell repertoires in COVID-19. The method was immunoSEQ multiplex PCR; TCRdb's version includes in-frame clones alone and lacks a portion of them. The sample lists about 250,000 clones, 80% to 90% occurring once. Material: PBMCs or T cells enriched from blood (not recorded which). The receptors come from a woman between 18 and 30 years old who had recovered from COVID-19.

The chain is built from TRBV13 and TRBJ2-2; 7 bases are shared with TRBD1. Germline CDR1 and CDR2: PRHDT and FYEKMQ (reference sequence). Losses at the gene ends were 11 bases for V and 5 bases for J; bases not matched to a gene: 8. The CDR3 covers 13 residues. The CDR3 loop reads CAGRQGTTGELFF. The CDR3 nucleotides are TGTGCCGGAAGACAGGGCACTACCGGGGAGCTGTTTTTT.

The chain links TRBV28 to TRBJ2-1, with D possibly TRBD2 on 6 matching bases. CDR3 length: 12 amino acids. Per germline, CDR1 MDHEN and CDR2 SYDVKM. V was pared by 10 bases and J by 13 bases, with 20 bases between. CDR3 sequence: CATRGPGGIQFF. CDR3 DNA: TGTGCCACAAGGGGCCCTGGCGGGATACAGTTCTTC.

The CDR3, as DNA: TGTGCCACCAGCCTTCGTCCCGGGACAGGGAACACTGAAGCTTTCTTT. Its translation: CATSLRPGTGNTEAFF. This chain connects TRBV15 to TRBJ1-1, with TRBD1 matching 8 bases. V was clipped by 5 bases and J by 1 base; unmatched bases: 9. CDR1 and CDR2 from the germline V gene are LNHNV and YYDKDF (reference sequence). CDR3 length equals 16 residues.

The J gene is TRBJ1-1, the V gene TRBV5-1; the match to TRBD1 covers 8 bases. Per the germline V gene, CDR1 is SGHRS and CDR2 is YFSETQ. Trimming took 3 bases from V and 5 from J; bases not matched to a gene: 9. The length of the CDR3 is 15 residues. For the CDR3, the DNA is TGCGCCAGCAGCTCACCACAGGGGGTTAGGACTGAAGCTTTCTTT. Its translation: CASSSPQGVRTEAFF.

Of note for this clone: This CDR3 is also generated by other DNA sequences in the sample. The chain employs TRBV6-5 and TRBJ1-3; D call uncertain. There are 15 residues in the CDR3. The V and J ends lost 0 bases and 1 base respectively, with 7 bases between them. Per germline, CDR1 MNHEY and CDR2 SVGAGI. The CDR3 DNA reads as TGTGCCAGCAGTTACTCGGGAGGGTCTGGAAACACCATATATTTT. It is translated as CASSYSGGSGNTIYF.

V gene TRBV18 combines with J gene TRBJ1-5, with TRBD1 matching over 7 bases. Germline-derived CDR1 and CDR2 are KGHSH and LQKENI. The CDR3 runs to 16 residues. The V gene end was trimmed by 8 bases and the J gene end by 0 bases; junction bases not matched to a gene: 10. In DNA, the CDR3 is TGTGCCAGCGCGACCTCGACAGGGAATAGCAATCAGCCCCAGCATTTT. This sequence encodes CASATSTGNSNQPQHF.

The gene calls are TRBV10-1 and TRBJ2-1, with D possibly TRBD2 on 6 matching bases. V shed 2 bases and J shed 10 bases, with 12 bases lying between them. The CDR3 runs to 13 residues. Germline assignment: CDR1 WNHNN and CDR2 SYGVQD (reference sequence). The DNA of the CDR3 is TGCGCCAGCAGTGAGCGCCTGGGAGGCGAGCAGTTCTTC. Translation: CASSERLGGEQFF.

The genes are TRBV5-1 and TRBJ1-2; D is ambiguous. V was shortened by 4 bases and J by 6 bases, with 13 bases between the two germline ends. The CDR3 loop spans 13 amino acids. Germline loops: CDR1 SGHRS, CDR2 YFSETQ. CDR3 DNA: TGCGCCAGCAGCGCCCTCGAGGGTGATGGCTACACCTTC. It specifies CASSALEGDGYTF.

This clone was seen just once. The chain carries TRBV4-1 and TRBJ2-5, with 14 positions matching TRBD2. V lost 2 bases and J lost 5; bases outside the gene matches: 16. The CDR3 is 20 amino acids. Germline V gives CDR1 MGHRA, CDR2 YSYEKL. The CDR3, as DNA: TGCGCCAGCAGCCAAAACACACCCCGACGACTAGCGGGGGGGTGGGAGACCCAGTACTTC. The encoded protein is CASSQNTPRRLAGGWETQYF.